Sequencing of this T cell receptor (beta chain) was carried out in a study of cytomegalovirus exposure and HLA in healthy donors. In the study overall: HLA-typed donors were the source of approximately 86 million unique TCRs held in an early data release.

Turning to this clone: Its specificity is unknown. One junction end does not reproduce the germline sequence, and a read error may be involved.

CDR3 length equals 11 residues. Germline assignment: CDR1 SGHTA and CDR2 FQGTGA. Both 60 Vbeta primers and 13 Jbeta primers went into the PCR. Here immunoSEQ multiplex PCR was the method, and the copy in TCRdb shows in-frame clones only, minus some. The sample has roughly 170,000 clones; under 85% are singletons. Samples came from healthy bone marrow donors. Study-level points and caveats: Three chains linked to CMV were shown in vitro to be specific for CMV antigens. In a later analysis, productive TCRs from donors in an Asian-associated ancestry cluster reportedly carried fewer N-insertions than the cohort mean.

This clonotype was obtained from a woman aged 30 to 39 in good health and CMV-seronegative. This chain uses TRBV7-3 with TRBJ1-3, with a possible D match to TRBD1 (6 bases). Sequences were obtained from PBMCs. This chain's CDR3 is CASSLAQGASF. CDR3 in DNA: TGTGCCAGCAGCTTAGCACAGGGAGCGAGTTTT.